This entry concerns a single T cell receptor beta chain. These data originate in a study of blood T cell repertoires in COVID-19. Across the whole study: The samples span acute and convalescent COVID-19 from the United States, Italy and Spain. In each case, the material was cDNA or gDNA derived from T cells, B-cell-depleted T cells, or PBMCs.

Original handling: Reference gene primer amplification gave nucleated cell count estimates. Profiled with immunoSEQ multiplex PCR; TCRdb holds only in-frame clones, not every one. The DNA gave D and trimming, while V, J and clone size come from that table. The sample records about 210,000 clones, around 81% being singletons. This CDR3 is 13 amino acids long. In germline, CDR1 is MNHEY, CDR2 SVGAGI. Trimming removed 0 bases from V and 2 bases from J, with 5 bases in between. In assigning cohorts, the study relied on participant-reported clinical history. The TCR originated in a woman in her forties or fifties with acute COVID-19. The sequencing sample was made of PBMCs or T cells enriched from blood (not recorded which). V is TRBV6-5 and J is TRBJ2-7; weak D call: TRBD2 (5 bases). The CDR3 protein is CASSYSRAYEQYF. As DNA, the CDR3 is TGTGCCAGCAGTTACTCGAGGGCCTACGAGCAGTACTTC.